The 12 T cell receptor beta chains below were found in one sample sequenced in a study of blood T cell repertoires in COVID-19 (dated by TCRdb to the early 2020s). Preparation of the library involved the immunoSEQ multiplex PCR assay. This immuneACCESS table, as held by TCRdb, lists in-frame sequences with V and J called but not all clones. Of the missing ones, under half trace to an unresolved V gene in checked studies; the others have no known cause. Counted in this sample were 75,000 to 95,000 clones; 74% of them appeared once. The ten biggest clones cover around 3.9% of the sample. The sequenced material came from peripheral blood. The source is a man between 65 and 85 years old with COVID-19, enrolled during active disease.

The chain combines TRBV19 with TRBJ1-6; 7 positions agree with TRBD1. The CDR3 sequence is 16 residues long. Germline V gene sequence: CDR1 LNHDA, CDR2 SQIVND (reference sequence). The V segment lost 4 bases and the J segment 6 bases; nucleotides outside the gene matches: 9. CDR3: CASSTGGQNFNSPLHF. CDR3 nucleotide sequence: TGTGCCAGTAGTACCGGGGGACAGAACTTTAATTCACCCCTCCACTTT. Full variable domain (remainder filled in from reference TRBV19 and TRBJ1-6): DGGITQSPKYLFRKEGQNVTLSCEQNLNHDAMYWYRQDPGQGLRLIYYSQIVNDFQKGDIAEGYSVSREKKESFPLTVTSAQKNPTAFYLCASSTGGQNFNSPLHFGNGTRLTVT.

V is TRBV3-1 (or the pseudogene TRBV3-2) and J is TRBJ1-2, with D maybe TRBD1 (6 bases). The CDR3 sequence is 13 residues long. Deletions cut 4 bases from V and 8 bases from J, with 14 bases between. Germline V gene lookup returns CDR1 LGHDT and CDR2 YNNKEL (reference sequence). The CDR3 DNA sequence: TGTGCCAGCAGCCCGGACAGCCGGACGGGCTACACCTTC. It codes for CASSPDSRTGYTF.

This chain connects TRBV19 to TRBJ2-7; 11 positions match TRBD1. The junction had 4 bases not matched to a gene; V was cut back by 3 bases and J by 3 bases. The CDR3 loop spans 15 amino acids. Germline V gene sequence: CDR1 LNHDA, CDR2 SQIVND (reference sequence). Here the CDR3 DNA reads TGTGCCAGTAGTATCGGGACAGGGGGAGTCTACGAGCAGTACTTC. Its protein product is CASSIGTGGVYEQYF.

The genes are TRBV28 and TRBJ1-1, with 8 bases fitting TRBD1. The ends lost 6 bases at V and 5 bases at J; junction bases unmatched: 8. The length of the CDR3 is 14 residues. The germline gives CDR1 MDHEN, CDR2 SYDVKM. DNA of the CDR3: TGTGCCAGCAGCATAGGACAGGGATGGACTGAAGCTTTCTTT. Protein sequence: CASSIGQGWTEAFF.

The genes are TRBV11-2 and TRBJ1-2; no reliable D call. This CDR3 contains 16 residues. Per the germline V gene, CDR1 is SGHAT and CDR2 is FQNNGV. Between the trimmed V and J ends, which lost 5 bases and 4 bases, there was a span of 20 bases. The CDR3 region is CASSPVGRGPAYGYTF. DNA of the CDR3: TGTGCCAGCAGCCCAGTAGGCCGGGGTCCGGCCTATGGCTACACCTTC. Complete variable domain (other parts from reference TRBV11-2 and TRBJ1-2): EAGVAQSPRYKIIEKRQSVAFWCNPISGHATLYWYQQILGQGPKLLIQFQNNGVVDDSQLPKDRFSAERLKGVDSTLKIQPAKLEDSAVYLCASSPVGRGPAYGYTFGSGTRLTVV.

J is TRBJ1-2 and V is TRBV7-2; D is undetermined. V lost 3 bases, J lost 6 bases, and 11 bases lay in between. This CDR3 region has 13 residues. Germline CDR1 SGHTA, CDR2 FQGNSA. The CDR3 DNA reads TGTGCCAGCAGCTTTCCCCTCCAGGATGGCTACACCTTC. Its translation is CASSFPLQDGYTF.

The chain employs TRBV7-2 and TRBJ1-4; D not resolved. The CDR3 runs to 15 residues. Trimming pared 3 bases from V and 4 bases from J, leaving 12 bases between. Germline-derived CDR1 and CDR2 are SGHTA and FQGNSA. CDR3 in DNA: TGTGCCAGCAGCTTTGCAGGCCAAAGTAATGAAAAACTGTTTTTT. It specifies CASSFAGQSNEKLFF. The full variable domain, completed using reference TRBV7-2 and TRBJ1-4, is GAGVSQSPSNKVTEKGKDVELRCDPISGHTALYWYRQSLGQGLEFLIYFQGNSAPDKSGLPSDRFSAERTGGSVSTLTIQRTQQEDSAVYLCASSFAGQSNEKLFFGSGTQLSVL.

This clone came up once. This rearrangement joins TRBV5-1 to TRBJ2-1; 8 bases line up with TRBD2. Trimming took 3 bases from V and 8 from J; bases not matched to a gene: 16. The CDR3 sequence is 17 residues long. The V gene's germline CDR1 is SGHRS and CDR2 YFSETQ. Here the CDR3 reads CASSSNIMTTAGDEQFF. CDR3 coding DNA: TGCGCCAGCAGCTCGAACATAATGACAACAGCGGGAGATGAGCAGTTCTTC.

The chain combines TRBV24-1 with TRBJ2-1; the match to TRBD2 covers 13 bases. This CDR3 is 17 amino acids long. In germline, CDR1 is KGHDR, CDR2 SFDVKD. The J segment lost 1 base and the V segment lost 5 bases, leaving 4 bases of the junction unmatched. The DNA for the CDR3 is TGTGCCACCAGTGCGACTAGCGGGAGGACTTCCTACAATGAGCAGTTCTTC. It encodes CATSATSGRTSYNEQFF.

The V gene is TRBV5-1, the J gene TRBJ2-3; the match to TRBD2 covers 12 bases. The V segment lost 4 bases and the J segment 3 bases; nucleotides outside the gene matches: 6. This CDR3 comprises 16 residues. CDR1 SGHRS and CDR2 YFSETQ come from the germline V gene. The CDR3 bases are TGCGCCAGCAGCCCACTAGGACTAGCGGGAACAGATACGCAGTATTTT. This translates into CASSPLGLAGTDTQYF.

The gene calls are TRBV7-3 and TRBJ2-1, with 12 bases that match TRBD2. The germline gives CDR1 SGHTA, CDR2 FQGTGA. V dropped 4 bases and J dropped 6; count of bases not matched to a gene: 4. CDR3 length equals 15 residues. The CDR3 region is CASSSLAGGLNEQFF. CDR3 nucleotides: TGTGCCAGCAGCTCTCTAGCGGGAGGGCTCAATGAGCAGTTCTTC. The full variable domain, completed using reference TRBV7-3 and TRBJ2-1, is GAGVSQTPSNKVTEKGKYVELRCDPISGHTALYWYRQSLGQGPEFLIYFQGTGAADDSGLPNDRFFAVRPEGSVSTLKIQRTERGDSAVYLCASSSLAGGLNEQFFGPGTRLTVL.

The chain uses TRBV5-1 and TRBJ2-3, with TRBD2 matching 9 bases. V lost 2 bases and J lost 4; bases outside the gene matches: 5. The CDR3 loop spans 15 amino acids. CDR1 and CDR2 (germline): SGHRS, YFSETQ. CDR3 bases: TGCGCCAGCAGCTTTAGCGGGAGAGGGGCAGATACGCAGTATTTT. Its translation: CASSFSGRGADTQYF.